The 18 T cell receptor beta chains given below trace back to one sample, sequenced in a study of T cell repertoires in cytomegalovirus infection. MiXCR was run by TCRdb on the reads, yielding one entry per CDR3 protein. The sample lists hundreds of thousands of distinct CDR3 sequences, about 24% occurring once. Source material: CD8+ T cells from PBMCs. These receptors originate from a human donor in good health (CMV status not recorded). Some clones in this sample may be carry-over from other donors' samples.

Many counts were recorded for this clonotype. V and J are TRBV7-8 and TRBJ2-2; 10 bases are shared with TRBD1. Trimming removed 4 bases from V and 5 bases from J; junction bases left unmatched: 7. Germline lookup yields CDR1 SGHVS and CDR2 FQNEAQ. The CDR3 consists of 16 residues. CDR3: CASSYSTGGRTGELFF. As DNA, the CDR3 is TGTGCCAGCAGCTACTCGACAGGGGGCAGGACCGGGGAGCTGTTTTTT.

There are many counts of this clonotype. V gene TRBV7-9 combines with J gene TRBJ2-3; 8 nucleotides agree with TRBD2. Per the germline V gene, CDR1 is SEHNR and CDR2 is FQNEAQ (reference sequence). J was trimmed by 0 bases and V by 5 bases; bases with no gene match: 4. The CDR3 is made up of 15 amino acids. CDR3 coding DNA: TGTGCCAGCAGCCTTAGCGGGACTAGCACAGATACGCAGTATTTT. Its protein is CASSLSGTSTDTQYF. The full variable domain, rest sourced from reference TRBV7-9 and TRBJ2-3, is DTGVSQNPRHKITKRGQNVTFRCDPISEHNRLYWYRQTLGQGPEFLTYFQNEAQLEKSRLLSDRFSAERPKGSFSTLEIQRTEQGDSAMYLCASSLSGTSTDTQYFGPGTRLTVL.

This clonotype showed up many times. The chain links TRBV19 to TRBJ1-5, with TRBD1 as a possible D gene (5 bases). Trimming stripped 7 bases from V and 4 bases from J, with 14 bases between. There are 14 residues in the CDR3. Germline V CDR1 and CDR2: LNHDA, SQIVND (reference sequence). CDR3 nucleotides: TGTGCCAGTACCCCCGGGCAGGGAAATCAGCCCCAGCATTTT. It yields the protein CASTPGQGNQPQHF.

For the CDR3, the DNA is TGTGCCAGCAGCCGAGATCCAGGACCGATGAACACTGAAGCTTTCTTT. It specifies CASSRDPGPMNTEAFF. V and J are TRBV5-3 and TRBJ1-1; D gene uncertain. TRBV5-3 is treated as an ORF (open reading frame) with a function not yet certain. Trimming cost V 8 bases and J 0 bases, with 20 bases left between them. The CDR3 consists of 16 residues.

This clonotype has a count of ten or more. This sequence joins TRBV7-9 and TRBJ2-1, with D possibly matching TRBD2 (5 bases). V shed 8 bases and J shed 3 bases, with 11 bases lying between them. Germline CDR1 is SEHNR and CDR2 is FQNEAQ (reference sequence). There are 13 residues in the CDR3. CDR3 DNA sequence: TGTGCCAGCCGACGGGAAAACTACAATGAGCAGTTCTTC. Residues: CASRRENYNEQFF.

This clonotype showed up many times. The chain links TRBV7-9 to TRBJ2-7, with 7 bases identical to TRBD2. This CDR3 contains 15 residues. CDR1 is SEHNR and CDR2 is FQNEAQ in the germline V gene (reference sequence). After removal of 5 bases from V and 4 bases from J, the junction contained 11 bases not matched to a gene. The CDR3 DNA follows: TGTGCCAGCAGCCTAGGGGCGGGGGAAGTTTACGAGCAGTACGTC. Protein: CASSLGAGEVYEQYV.

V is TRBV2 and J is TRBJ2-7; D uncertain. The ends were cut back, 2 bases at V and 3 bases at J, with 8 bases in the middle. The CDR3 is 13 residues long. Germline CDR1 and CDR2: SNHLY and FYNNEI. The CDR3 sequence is CASSEWFHYEQYV. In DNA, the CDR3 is TGTGCCAGCAGTGAATGGTTTCACTACGAGCAGTACGTC.

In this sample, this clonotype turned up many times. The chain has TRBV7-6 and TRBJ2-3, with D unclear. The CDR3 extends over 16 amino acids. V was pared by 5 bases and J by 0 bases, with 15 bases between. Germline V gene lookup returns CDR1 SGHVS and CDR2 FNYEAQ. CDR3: CASSPTTSASTDTQYF. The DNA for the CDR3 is TGTGCCAGCAGCCCGACCACGAGTGCTAGCACAGATACGCAGTATTTT.

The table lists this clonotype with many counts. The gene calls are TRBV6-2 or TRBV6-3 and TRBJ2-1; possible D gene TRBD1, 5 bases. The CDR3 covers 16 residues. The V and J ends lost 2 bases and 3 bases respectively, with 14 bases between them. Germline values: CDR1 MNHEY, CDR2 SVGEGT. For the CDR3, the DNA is TGTGCCAGCAGTTACCCCCCCGTGGGGCTCTACAATGAGCAGTTCTTC. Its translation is CASSYPPVGLYNEQFF.

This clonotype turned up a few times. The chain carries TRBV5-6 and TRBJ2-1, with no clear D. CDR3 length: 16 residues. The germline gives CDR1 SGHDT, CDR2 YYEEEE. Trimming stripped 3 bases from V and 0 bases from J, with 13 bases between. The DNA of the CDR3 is TGTGCCAGCAGCTCTCCCAGCTACAGCTCCTACAATGAGCAGTTCTTC. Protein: CASSSPSYSSYNEQFF.

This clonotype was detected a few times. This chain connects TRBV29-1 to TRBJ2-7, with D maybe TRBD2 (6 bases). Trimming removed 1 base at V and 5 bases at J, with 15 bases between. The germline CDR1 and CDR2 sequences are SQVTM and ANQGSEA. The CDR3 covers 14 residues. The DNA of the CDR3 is TGCAGCGTTGAAGCGGGGGTGGGTAGGAACGAGCAGTACGTC. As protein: CSVEAGVGRNEQYV.

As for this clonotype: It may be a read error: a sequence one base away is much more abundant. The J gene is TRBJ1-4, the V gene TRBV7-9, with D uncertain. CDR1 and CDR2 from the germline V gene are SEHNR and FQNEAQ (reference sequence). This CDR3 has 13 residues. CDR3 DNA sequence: TGTGTCACCCGCCGGGTTACTAATGAAAAACTGTTTTTT. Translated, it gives CVTRRVTNEKLFF.

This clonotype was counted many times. The CDR3 DNA reads as TGTGCCACCTCTACTGCGGGGGGGCATGGTATTCGGCAGTTCTTC. Protein sequence: CATSTAGGHGIRQFF. This chain uses TRBV6-6 with TRBJ2-1; 9 bases agree with TRBD2. The CDR3 loop spans 15 amino acids. Germline CDR1 reads MNHNY; CDR2 reads SVGAGI (reference sequence). Trimming took 10 bases from V and 12 from J; bases not matched to a gene: 19.

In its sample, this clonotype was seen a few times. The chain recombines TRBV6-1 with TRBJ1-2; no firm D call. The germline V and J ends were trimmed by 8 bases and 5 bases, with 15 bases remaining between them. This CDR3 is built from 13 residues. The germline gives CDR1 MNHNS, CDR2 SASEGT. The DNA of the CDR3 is TGTGCCAGCCGTTCCCGGTCCCCTTATGGCTACACCTTC. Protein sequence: CASRSRSPYGYTF.

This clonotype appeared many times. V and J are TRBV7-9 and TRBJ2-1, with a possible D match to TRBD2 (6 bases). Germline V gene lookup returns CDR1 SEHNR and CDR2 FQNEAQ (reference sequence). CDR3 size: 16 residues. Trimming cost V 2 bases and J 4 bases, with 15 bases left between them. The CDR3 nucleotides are TGTGCCAGCAGCTTAATCATAGCGGAAATGTACAATGAGCAGTTCTTC. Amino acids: CASSLIIAEMYNEQFF.

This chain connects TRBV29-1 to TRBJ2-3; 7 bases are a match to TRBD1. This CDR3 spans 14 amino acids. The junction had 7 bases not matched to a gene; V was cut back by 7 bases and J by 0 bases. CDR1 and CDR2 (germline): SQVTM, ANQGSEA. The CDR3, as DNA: TGCAGCGCCCCGGGACAGCCTAGCACAGATACGCAGTATTTT. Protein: CSAPGQPSTDTQYF.

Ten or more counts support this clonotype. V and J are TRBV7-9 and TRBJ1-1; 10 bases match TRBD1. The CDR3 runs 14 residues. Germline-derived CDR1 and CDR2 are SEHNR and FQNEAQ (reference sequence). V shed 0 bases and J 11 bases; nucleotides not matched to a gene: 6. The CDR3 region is CASSLAGDRGTAFF. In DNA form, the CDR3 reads TGTGCCAGCAGCTTAGCGGGGGACAGGGGAACGGCTTTCTTT. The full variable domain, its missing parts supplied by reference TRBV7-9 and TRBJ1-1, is DTGVSQNPRHKITKRGQNVTFRCDPISEHNRLYWYRQTLGQGPEFLTYFQNEAQLEKSRLLSDRFSAERPKGSFSTLEIQRTEQGDSAMYLCASSLAGDRGTAFFGQGTRLTVV.

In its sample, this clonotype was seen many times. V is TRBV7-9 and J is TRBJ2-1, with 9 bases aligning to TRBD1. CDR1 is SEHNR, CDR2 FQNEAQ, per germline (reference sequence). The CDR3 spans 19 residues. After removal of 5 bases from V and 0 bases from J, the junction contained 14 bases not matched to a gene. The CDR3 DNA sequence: TGTGCCAGCAGCCTAACCGGGACAGGGAGGGTCTTCTCCTACAATGAGCAGTTCTTC. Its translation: CASSLTGTGRVFSYNEQFF.